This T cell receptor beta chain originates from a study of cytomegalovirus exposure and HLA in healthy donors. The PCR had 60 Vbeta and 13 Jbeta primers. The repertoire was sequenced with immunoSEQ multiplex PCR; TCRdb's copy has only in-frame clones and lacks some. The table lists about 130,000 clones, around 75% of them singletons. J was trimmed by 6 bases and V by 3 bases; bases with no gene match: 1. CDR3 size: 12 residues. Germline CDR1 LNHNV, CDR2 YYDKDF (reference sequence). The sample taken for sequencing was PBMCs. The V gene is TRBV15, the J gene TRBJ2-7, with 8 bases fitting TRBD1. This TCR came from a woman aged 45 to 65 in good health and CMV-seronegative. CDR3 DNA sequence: TGTGCCACCAGCAGGGACAGGGCCGAGCAGTACTTC. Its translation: CATSRDRAEQYF.